Sequencing of this TCR beta chain was carried out in a study of CD8 T cells in ankylosing spondylitis. The CDR3 sequence is 14 residues long. V lost 5 bases, J lost 7 bases, and 2 bases stayed unmatched. The germline V gene has CDR1 SGHDN and CDR2 FVKESK. As regards this clonotype: Its antigen is undetermined.

Making the TCR beta libraries involved quantitative 5'-RACE with molecular barcodes. TCRdb fed the 5' RACE reads into MiXCR, producing one record per CDR3 protein. Here the sample spans 100,000 or so distinct CDR3 sequences, roughly 9% being singletons. General study points: Reportedly, matched ankylosing spondylitis synovial fluid was significantly enriched for disease-linked clones. Disease-linked clones proved CD8+ and comparatively uncommon in peripheral blood. Earlier work had already found some motif variants in reactive arthritis synovial fluid and blood. Within ankylosing spondylitis blood, a TCR beta motif made up of seven to nine highly homologous variants appeared to be characteristic.

Sequenced: blood, either unsorted or a sorted T cell fraction (not recorded which). V gene TRBV14 combines with J gene TRBJ1-6; 10 bases match TRBD1. The origin of this receptor is a male donor with ankylosing spondylitis. CDR3 DNA: TGTGCCAGCAGCTGGACAGGGGGAAATTCACCCCTCCACTTT. It yields the protein CASSWTGGNSPLHF.